The 25 T cell receptor beta chains presented below share a single source sample, sequenced in a study of CD8 T cells in Susac syndrome. Reverse transcription used about 0.45 to 1 ug RNA and random hexamers. In TCRdb, the immunoSEQ multiplex PCR reads were re-called with MiXCR into one record per CDR3 protein. This table has roughly 190,000 distinct CDR3 sequences, around 95% appearing once. Source material: CD8+ T cells from PBMCs. The receptors originated from a human donor with Susac syndrome.

The rearrangement joins TRBV15 to TRBJ2-2; the D gene is possibly TRBD2 (5 bases). Trimming took 0 bases from V and 0 from J, leaving 14 bases between them. There are 18 residues in the CDR3. Germline V lookup: CDR1 LNHNV, CDR2 YYDKDF (reference sequence). This CDR3 reads CATSRDGPGFANTGELFF. The CDR3 DNA is TGTGCCACCAGCAGAGATGGACCGGGGTTCGCGAACACCGGGGAGCTGTTTTTT.

The J gene is TRBJ2-1, the V gene TRBV28; TRBD1 matches 8 bases. Germline V gene lookup returns CDR1 MDHEN and CDR2 SYDVKM. The CDR3 is 12 amino acids. V shed 7 bases, J shed 4 bases, and the junction held 0 bases outside the gene matches. CDR3 nucleotides: TGTGCCAGCAACAGGGGGTACAATGAGCAGTTCTTC. This sequence encodes CASNRGYNEQFF.

The J gene is TRBJ1-1, the V gene TRBV18; D is possibly TRBD1 (5 bases). CDR3 length equals 17 residues. From germline, CDR1 is KGHSH and CDR2 LQKENI. Trimming took 8 bases from V and 0 from J, leaving 22 bases between them. In DNA, the CDR3 is TGTGCCAGCGCGGGACTTGGGGTGATGTCCATGAACACTGAAGCTTTCTTT. It encodes CASAGLGVMSMNTEAFF.

CDR3 DNA: TGCAGTGCCAAACTATCAGACCAAGAGACCCAGTACTTC. Amino acid sequence: CSAKLSDQETQYF. The chain has TRBV20-1 and TRBJ2-5, with D unclear. The germline V and J ends were trimmed by 6 bases and 0 bases, with 11 bases remaining between them. The CDR3 runs 13 residues. Per the germline V gene, CDR1 is DFQATT and CDR2 is SNEGSKA (reference sequence).

V is TRBV6-6 and J is TRBJ2-7; 14 bases align to TRBD2. The V gene's germline CDR1 is MNHNY and CDR2 SVGAGI (reference sequence). The CDR3 is made up of 16 amino acids. V lost 9 bases and J lost 0; bases outside the gene matches: 7. The CDR3: CASGLAGGSGSYEQYF. CDR3 DNA: TGTGCCAGTGGACTAGCGGGAGGATCGGGCTCCTACGAGCAGTACTTC.

This sequence joins TRBV3-1 and TRBJ2-3; D is perhaps TRBD1 (5 bases). Looked up from germline, CDR1 is LGHDT and CDR2 is YNNKEL (reference sequence). The V gene lost 2 bases and the J gene lost 3 bases, with 12 bases spanning the gap. The CDR3 totals 15 residues. In nucleotides, the CDR3 is TGTGCCAGCAGCCAAAGAACAGGAGAGACAGATACGCAGTATTTT. This gives the protein CASSQRTGETDTQYF.

This sequence joins TRBV9 and TRBJ1-2; D is unresolved. V was cut by 4 bases and J by 11 bases, with 12 bases left in between. Germline-derived CDR1 and CDR2 are SGDLS and YYNGEE. The CDR3 has 11 amino acids. The CDR3 region is CASSTERDYTF. The CDR3, as DNA: TGTGCCAGCAGCACAGAGAGGGATTACACCTTC.

The CDR3 DNA reads as TGTGCCAGCAGAGCTACGAACTACGAGCAGTACTTC. It translates to CASRATNYEQYF. V usage is TRBV2 and J usage is TRBJ2-7; no reliable D call. Trimming stripped 6 bases from V and 3 bases from J, with 9 bases between. The CDR3 covers 12 residues. The V gene's germline CDR1 is SNHLY and CDR2 FYNNEI.

This clonotype has a single count. The CDR3 spells CASGYSLSSGANVLTF. In DNA, the CDR3 is TGTGCTAGTGGCTACTCTCTCAGCTCTGGGGCCAACGTCCTGACTTTC. The J gene is TRBJ2-6, the V gene TRBV12-5; D is ambiguous. Trimming removed 6 bases at V and 0 bases at J, with 12 bases between. Germline V gives CDR1 LGHNT, CDR2 FRNRAP. This CDR3 is 16 amino acids long.

The CDR3 loop reads CASSYRGRNYEQYF. Here the CDR3 DNA reads TGTGCCAGCAGTTACCGGGGACGGAACTACGAGCAGTACTTC. The rearrangement joins TRBV6-5 to TRBJ2-7, with D perhaps given as TRBD1 or TRBD2 (5 bases each). V was shortened by 2 bases and J by 3 bases, with 11 bases between the two germline ends. Germline CDR1 MNHEY, CDR2 SVGAGI. This CDR3 spans 14 amino acids.

The DNA of the CDR3 is TGTGCCTGGAATGGCCCTGGACAGATCACCGGGGAGCTGTTTTTT. Its protein product is CAWNGPGQITGELFF. The gene calls are TRBV30 and TRBJ2-2, with a possible D match to TRBD1 (6 bases). Looked up from germline, CDR1 is GTSNPN and CDR2 is SVGIG (reference sequence). The CDR3 is 15 amino acids. V lost 4 bases and J 4 bases, leaving 16 bases between the germline ends.

The V and J genes are TRBV4-1 and TRBJ2-7; 11 bases align to TRBD2. The CDR3 extends over 15 amino acids. V shed 1 base, J shed 3 bases, and the junction held 2 bases outside the gene matches. Germline CDR1 MGHRA, CDR2 YSYEKL. As DNA, the CDR3 is TGCGCCAGCAGCCAAGCCGGGACTAGCGGCTACGAGCAGTACTTC. The encoded protein is CASSQAGTSGYEQYF.

The chain has TRBV20-1 and TRBJ2-7; tentative D call: TRBD2 (5 bases). Germline CDR1 DFQATT, CDR2 SNEGSKA (reference sequence). CDR3 length: 15 amino acids. Trimming removed 5 bases from V and 5 bases from J, with 22 bases in between. The CDR3: CSAEAALNADNEQYF. Written as DNA, the CDR3 is TGCAGTGCTGAAGCGGCCCTGAACGCGGATAACGAGCAGTACTTC.

Only one count was recorded for this clonotype. The chain combines TRBV5-1 with TRBJ2-5; 10 bases fit TRBD1. The CDR3 runs 15 residues. Trimming at V came to 4 bases and at J to 2 bases, leaving 5 bases not matched to a gene. Germline CDR1 SGHRS, CDR2 YFSETQ. The CDR3 protein is CASSAPGQGQETQYF. In DNA form, the CDR3 reads TGCGCCAGCAGCGCGCCGGGACAGGGGCAAGAGACCCAGTACTTC.

This clonotype appeared once. The V call is TRBV2, the J call TRBJ2-7; 9 bases are a match to TRBD2. The CDR3 is 14 residues long. CDR1 is SNHLY and CDR2 is FYNNEI in the germline V gene. The V segment lost 1 base and the J segment 11 bases; nucleotides outside the gene matches: 9. The CDR3 DNA reads as TGTGCCAGCAGTGAAGATATTAGCGGGGGCGGAAAGTACTTC. It specifies CASSEDISGGGKYF.

For the CDR3, the DNA is TGCAGTGCTAGGTTAGATGAGGGGGGCAATCAGCCCCAGCATTTT. Encoded protein: CSARLDEGGNQPQHF. V usage is TRBV20-1 and J usage is TRBJ1-5; possible D gene TRBD1, 6 bases. The CDR3 has 15 residues. V lost 3 bases, J lost 2 bases, and 14 bases lay in between. Per the germline V gene, CDR1 is DFQATT and CDR2 is SNEGSKA (reference sequence).

The J gene is TRBJ1-5, the V gene TRBV19, with a possible D match to TRBD1 (5 bases). This CDR3 has 18 residues. Germline V gene data show CDR1 as LNHDA and CDR2 as SQIVND (reference sequence). V lost 3 bases to trimming and J lost 2 bases, with 20 bases between them. The DNA of the CDR3 is TGTGCCAGTAGTATCATGGGGGGGACCGGAATGGGCAATCAGCCCCAGCATTTT. Encoded protein: CASSIMGGTGMGNQPQHF.

This clonotype has only one observation. This sequence joins TRBV6-1 and TRBJ1-1, with 8 positions matching TRBD1. The CDR3 sequence is 15 residues long. CDR1 is MNHNS, CDR2 SASEGT, per germline. V shed 6 bases, J shed 5 bases, and the junction held 11 bases outside the gene matches. In DNA form, the CDR3 reads TGTGCCAGCAGCGAATCTGGACAGGGAGGTACTGAAGCTTTCTTT. As protein: CASSESGQGGTEAFF.

This chain joins TRBV6-4 and TRBJ1-1, with a weak D call TRBD1 (5 bases). This CDR3 is 16 amino acids long. V was clipped by 6 bases and J by 3 bases, with 20 bases between them. The V gene's germline CDR1 is MRHNA and CDR2 SNTAGT. This CDR3 is CASSHRARVRYTEAFF. The CDR3 nucleotides are TGTGCCAGCAGCCACCGGGCCAGGGTTCGGTACACTGAAGCTTTCTTT.

The chain combines TRBV13 with TRBJ2-1, with 7 bases fitting TRBD1. CDR3 length: 18 amino acids. The germline CDR1 and CDR2 sequences are PRHDT and FYEKMQ (reference sequence). After removal of 3 bases from V and 4 bases from J, the junction contained 15 bases not matched to a gene. The DNA for the CDR3 is TGTGCCAGCAGCTTCCACGGCCGATCCGGGACAGCTTACAATGAGCAGTTCTTC. Protein product: CASSFHGRSGTAYNEQFF.

The rearrangement uses TRBV13 and TRBJ2-1, with 11 bases matching TRBD2. V lost 0 bases and J lost 7; bases outside the gene matches: 8. This CDR3 spans 17 amino acids. The germline V gene encodes CDR1 PRHDT and CDR2 FYEKMQ (reference sequence). CDR3: CASSLGGPRLAGNEQFF. CDR3 in DNA: TGTGCCAGCAGCTTAGGCGGCCCACGACTAGCGGGAAATGAGCAGTTCTTC.

The rearrangement uses TRBV18 and TRBJ2-2; D call uncertain. From germline, CDR1 is KGHSH and CDR2 LQKENI. The CDR3 runs to 16 residues. Between the trimmed V and J ends, which lost 0 bases and 2 bases, there was a span of 10 bases. The CDR3 DNA is TGTGCCAGCTCACCACCGCGGCTAAGAAACACCGGGGAGCTGTTTTTT. Protein: CASSPPRLRNTGELFF.

The chain links TRBV19 to TRBJ2-1, with 11 bases that match TRBD1. Germline CDR1 is LNHDA and CDR2 is SQIVND (reference sequence). V trimming: 4 bases; J trimming: 8 bases; junction bases outside the gene matches: 10. CDR3 length: 16 residues. DNA of the CDR3: TGTGCCAGTAGTAAAACGGGGGACAGGGGGTTCCATGAGCAGTTCTTC. It specifies CASSKTGDRGFHEQFF.

A single count supports this clonotype. The gene calls are TRBV20-1 and TRBJ2-7, with 7 nucleotides matching TRBD1. Germline V lookup: CDR1 DFQATT, CDR2 SNEGSKA (reference sequence). Germline trimming cut 0 bases from V and 5 bases from J; bases unmatched to any gene: 10. The CDR3 covers 15 residues. The CDR3 sequence: CSARDETTGFDEQYF. The CDR3 coding sequence is TGCAGTGCTAGAGATGAGACGACAGGGTTCGACGAGCAGTACTTC.

The rearrangement joins TRBV10-3 to TRBJ2-1, with 9 positions matching TRBD2. CDR3 length equals 16 residues. Germline CDR1 reads ENHRY; CDR2 reads SYGVKD. Trimming took 6 bases from V and 0 from J; bases not matched to a gene: 6. The CDR3 bases are TGTGCCATCAGGCCGGGTAGCGGGAGCTCCTACAATGAGCAGTTCTTC. It codes for CAIRPGSGSSYNEQFF.